This TCR beta chain was recovered during a study of blood T cell repertoires in COVID-19. Study information: Both acute and convalescent COVID-19 samples were obtained from the United States, Italy and Spain.

The protocol was immunoSEQ multiplex PCR, while the TCRdb copy is restricted to in-frame clones and leaves out a portion. The sample gives around 150,000 clones, about four fifths of which show up once; approximately 11% is in the top ten. The V end was cut by 7 bases, the J end by 1 base, with 11 bases between. The germline V gene encodes CDR1 SNHLY and CDR2 FYNNEI. There are 15 residues in the CDR3. The V gene is TRBV2, the J gene TRBJ1-6; maybe TRBD1 (5 bases). This receptor was obtained from a man between 50 and 59 years old who had recovered from COVID-19. The sample was PBMCs or T cells enriched from blood (not recorded which). CDR3 amino acids: CASTGGLSYNSPLHF. The CDR3 DNA reads as TGTGCCAGCACGGGGGGATTATCCTATAATTCACCCCTCCACTTT.